The rows below give T cell receptor beta chains drawn from one sample of a study of Graves' ophthalmopathy and Graves' hyperthyroidism. TCRdb re-called the multiplex PCR reads through MiXCR, storing one row per CDR3 protein. Here the sample spans some 1.1 million distinct CDR3 sequences, roughly two fifths being singletons. What was sequenced was peripheral blood or thyroid tissue (not recorded which). The receptors come from an adult man with Graves' hyperthyroidism. CDR3s include the opening cysteine and the closing phenylalanine or tryptophan. The order of the fields is CDR3 DNA, CDR3 protein, V gene, D gene, J gene, clone size. A D gene is named only where the DNA matches it firmly. Part of the rows lack a size; the others show once, few, many or a class for expanded clones.

TGTGCCAGCAGCTTAGTTTTCGGCAGGGACTATGGCTACACCTTC CASSLVFGRDYGYTF TRBV7-6 - TRBJ1-2 many
TGTGCCATCAGTGAGGGCGCTAACGTCCTGACTTTC CAISEGANVLTF TRBV10-3 - TRBJ2-6 -
TGTGCCACCCAGGCCGTCACCCCCAACGAGCAGTACTTC CATQAVTPNEQYF TRBV10-3 - TRBJ2-7 -
TGTGCCATCAGTGAGTCGACCAGGGGTTCCTATAATTCACCCCTCCACTTT CAISESTRGSYNSPLHF TRBV10-3 - TRBJ1-6 many
TGCGCCAGCAGCCAAGGGCCTTGGACAGGGATGAACGAGCAGTACTTC CASSQGPWTGMNEQYF TRBV4-1 TRBD1 TRBJ2-7 many
TGTGCCAGCAGTCACACCGGGACCCGGTCCGGGGAGCTGTTTTTT CASSHTGTRSGELFF TRBV12-3/TRBV12-4 - TRBJ2-2 -
TGCGCCAGCAGCAGGAGGGTAGGGGGCGGGGGGGCTGACGAGCAGTACTTC CASSRRVGGGGADEQYF TRBV5-1 TRBD2 TRBJ2-7 -
TGTGCCAGCAGCCCGACAGGGAATAACAATCAGCCCCAGCATTTT CASSPTGNNNQPQHF TRBV5-8 TRBD1 TRBJ1-5 -
TGCGCCAGCGAAAGGGTTACCGGGGAGCTGTTTTTT CASERVTGELFF TRBV5-1 - TRBJ2-2 few
TGTGCCAGTAGGGACAGCAATGAAAAACTGTTTTTT CASRDSNEKLFF TRBV2 TRBD1 TRBJ1-4 many
TGCGCCAGCAGCAACCGGGACCCCACCGGGGAGCTGTTTTTT CASSNRDPTGELFF TRBV5-1 - TRBJ2-2 -
TGCAGCGTTCAGGCTGAGCAGTTCTTC CSVQAEQFF TRBV29-1 - TRBJ2-1 -
TGTGCCAGCAGCCCGGACAGCCGGAACACTGAAGCTTTCTTT CASSPDSRNTEAFF TRBV5-4 - TRBJ1-1 many
TGTGCCAGCAGCCCGCTAAAGGGAGAGACCCAGTACTTC CASSPLKGETQYF TRBV7-2 - TRBJ2-5 -
TGTGCCAGCAGGGTCAGACAGGTTGCAGGCTACACCTTC CASRVRQVAGYTF TRBV6-5 - TRBJ1-2 few
TGTGCCAGCAGTTTAGATGCAGGGATGGTGGAGACCCAGTACTTC CASSLDAGMVETQYF TRBV12-5 - TRBJ2-5 -
TGTGCCAGCAGATACGACAGTATGGATGGCTACACCTTC CASRYDSMDGYTF TRBV7-9 - TRBJ1-2 many
TGTGCTAGAGCCTCTAGCGGGAGCTCCTACGAGCAGTACTTC CARASSGSSYEQYF TRBV7-6 TRBD2 TRBJ2-7 -
TGTGCCAGCAGCTTAGCACGAGGGGCCCGCCAATCTGGGGCCAACGTCCTGACTTTC CASSLARGARQSGANVLTF TRBV7-2 - TRBJ2-6 -
TGTGCCTGGAGTATGACAGGGGGCGATGGCTACACCTTC CAWSMTGGDGYTF TRBV30 TRBD1 TRBJ1-2 -
TGCAGTGCTAGCGCCATGGGACTAGCCTACGAGCAGTACTTC CSASAMGLAYEQYF TRBV20-1 TRBD2 TRBJ2-7 -
TGTGCCAGCAGCGCACTAAATTGGGCGGATGAGCAGTTCTTC CASSALNWADEQFF TRBV7-2 - TRBJ2-1 -
TGTGCCGGCAGCGTAGACCCCCTGGAGACCCAGTACTTC CAGSVDPLETQYF TRBV9 - TRBJ2-5 -
TGTGCCAGCAGTTACTCGGTCGACACTGAAGCTTTCTTT CASSYSVDTEAFF TRBV6-6 - TRBJ1-1 many
TGCGCCAGCAGCTTGCATAATGCCGGGGAGCTGTTTTTT CASSLHNAGELFF TRBV5-1 - TRBJ2-2 few
TGCGCCAGCAGCTTACAGCCACCTGGGGAGCAGTACTTC CASSLQPPGEQYF TRBV5-1 - TRBJ2-7 -
TGTGCCAGCAGTTTATCGGTTAACAGTGACATGAACACTGAAGCTTTCTTT CASSLSVNSDMNTEAFF TRBV27 - TRBJ1-1 -